The 4 T cell receptor beta chains listed next were all sequenced from one sample in a study of T cells after yellow fever vaccination. TCRdb analysed the 5' RACE reads with MiXCR anew, one entry per CDR3 protein. Among over 300,000 distinct CDR3 sequences listed, about 6.6% were seen once. The specimen comprised PBMCs, sampled about 41 days after the first yellow fever vaccination. The receptors were sampled from a man between 18 and 35 years old who received the YFV17D yellow fever vaccine.

This clonotype was detected many times. The V and J genes are TRBV20-1 and TRBJ1-1; no reliable D call. V was shortened by 4 bases and J by 1 base, with 7 bases between the two germline ends. The CDR3 loop spans 12 amino acids. Germline CDR1 DFQATT, CDR2 SNEGSKA (reference sequence). DNA of the CDR3: TGCAGTGCTATAGAGACGAACACTGAAGCTTTCTTT. Its translation is CSAIETNTEAFF.

This clonotype has just a few counts. This chain links TRBV20-1 with TRBJ1-3, with D maybe TRBD1 (5 bases). V was shortened by 6 bases and J by 0 bases, with 15 bases between the two germline ends. This CDR3 comprises 15 residues. Germline CDR1 DFQATT, CDR2 SNEGSKA (reference sequence). The CDR3 sequence is CSAPDSNPSGNTIYF. The CDR3 bases are TGCAGTGCACCTGACAGTAACCCCTCTGGAAACACCATATATTTT.

This clonotype turned up a few times. The V call is TRBV6-1, the J call TRBJ2-1; 11 bases match TRBD2. The CDR3 extends over 17 amino acids. V was pared by 5 bases and J by 0 bases, with 6 bases of the junction left unmatched. The germline CDR1 and CDR2 sequences are MNHNS and SASEGT. The CDR3 is CASSKTSGASSYNEQFF. CDR3 bases: TGTGCCAGCAGTAAGACTAGCGGGGCTAGCTCCTACAATGAGCAGTTCTTC.

In this sample, this clonotype turned up a few times. The chain uses TRBV4-1 and TRBJ1-1; TRBD1 aligns across 11 bases. The length of the CDR3 is 18 residues. Trimming took 1 base from V and 2 from J; bases not matched to a gene: 9. Germline lookup yields CDR1 MGHRA and CDR2 YSYEKL. CDR3 nucleotide sequence: TGCGCCAGCAGCCAAGGGGGGACAGGGGGAACTACTAACACTGAAGCTTTCTTT. This sequence encodes CASSQGGTGGTTNTEAFF.